The 27 T cell receptor beta chains below come from one sample, sequenced in a study of T cells expressing NK-cell markers. One entry per CDR3 protein, without DNA, is what TCRdb gives after re-calling the 5' RACE reads. The table lists more than 400,000 distinct CDR3 sequences. The specimen was blood T cells: a sorted CD56 or NKG2C T cell subset, CD4+ or CD8+ T cells, or bulk PBMC T cells (not recorded which). All receptors come from a woman aged 18 to 75 in good health.

The chain has TRBV6-2 or TRBV6-3 and TRBJ2-7. The length of the CDR3 is 15 residues. Germline assignment: CDR1 MNHEY and CDR2 SVGEGT. CDR3 loop: CASSYSGVTRFRQYF.

The chain recombines TRBV20-1 with TRBJ2-2; TCRdb's D gene call, TRBD2, goes unchecked for lack of DNA. CDR3 size: 17 residues. The germline V gene has CDR1 DFQATT and CDR2 SNEGSKA (reference sequence). The CDR3 is CSARPGLAGDNTGELFF.

The V gene is TRBV12-3 or TRBV12-4, the J gene TRBJ2-3; TCRdb's D call of TRBD1 is untestable without DNA. The CDR3 length is 13 residues. The CDR3 sequence: CASRPQWGDTQYF.

The rearrangement uses TRBV12-3 or TRBV12-4 and TRBJ2-3; the D call of TRBD2 rests on TCRdb alone, since no DNA is present to check it. The CDR3 length is 14 residues. CDR3 region: CASSKGLAVDTQYF.

The chain carries TRBV7-9 and TRBJ2-2. The CDR3 has 16 amino acids. Germline V gene lookup returns CDR1 SEHNR and CDR2 FQNEAQ (reference sequence). The chain's CDR3 is CASSLEAAWDTGELFF.

The chain combines TRBV14 with TRBJ2-7; TCRdb indicates TRBD2, and absent DNA this call remains unverified. Per germline, CDR1 SGHDN and CDR2 FVKESK. This CDR3 is built from 15 residues. CDR3 sequence reads: CASSDGLAGVYEQYF.

The J gene is TRBJ1-1, the V gene TRBV29-1; TCRdb lists TRBD1, though no DNA is available to test this call. Germline V gene data show CDR1 as SQVTM and CDR2 as ANQGSEA. The CDR3 extends over 13 amino acids. CDR3 sequence reads: CSVDAGVSTEAFF.

The chain has TRBV6-1 and TRBJ2-3; TCRdb's D call, TRBD2, is unchecked because there is no DNA. The germline CDR1 and CDR2 sequences are MNHNS and SASEGT. The CDR3 is made up of 15 amino acids. CDR3 region: CASSSLAGVVDTQYF.

The V call is TRBV5-5, the J call TRBJ1-4; the D call from TCRdb, TRBD1, cannot be confirmed without DNA. The germline CDR1 and CDR2 sequences are SGHKS and YYEKEE (reference sequence). The CDR3 has 14 amino acids. This chain's CDR3 is CASSLKGNNEKLFF.

CDR3 protein: CASSSMAYNEQFF. V usage is TRBV7-2 and J usage is TRBJ2-1. Germline loops: CDR1 SGHTA, CDR2 FQGNSA. The CDR3 contains 13 residues.

The chain carries TRBV7-9 and TRBJ2-7. Germline CDR1 SEHNR, CDR2 FQNEAQ (reference sequence). The CDR3 extends over 11 amino acids. This CDR3 is CASSLSYEQYF.

The chain recombines TRBV20-1 with TRBJ2-3; checking the TCRdb D call of TRBD1 is not possible without DNA. There are 15 residues in the CDR3. The germline V gene has CDR1 DFQATT and CDR2 SNEGSKA (reference sequence). The chain's CDR3 is CSADPPGYGTDTQYF.

The chain has TRBV7-3 and TRBJ1-1; the D call of TRBD1 rests on TCRdb alone, since no DNA is present to check it. There are 14 residues in the CDR3. Germline CDR1 reads SGHTA; CDR2 reads FQGTGA. This chain's CDR3 is CASSLYRGHTEAFF.

The chain links TRBV4-3 to TRBJ2-7; TCRdb's D call of TRBD2 is untestable without DNA. This CDR3 contains 13 residues. Germline CDR1 LGHNA, CDR2 YSLEER. The CDR3 reads CASSQGLNYEQYF.

This CDR3 reads CASSSQGTGETQYF. The chain recombines TRBV7-2 with TRBJ2-5; TCRdb's D call of TRBD1 is untestable without DNA. The CDR3 has 14 amino acids. The germline CDR1 and CDR2 sequences are SGHTA and FQGNSA.

The J gene is TRBJ2-1, the V gene TRBV20-1; TCRdb calls TRBD1, which cannot be checked without DNA. The CDR3 extends over 14 amino acids. Germline CDR1 DFQATT, CDR2 SNEGSKA (reference sequence). The chain's CDR3 is CSASEGQGENEQFF.

The chain joins TRBV4-1 to TRBJ2-3; TCRdb gives TRBD2 as the D gene, but with no DNA this cannot be confirmed. The CDR3 has 15 residues. CDR1 is MGHRA, CDR2 YSYEKL, per germline. The chain's CDR3 is CASSQTAISTDTQYF.

The chain combines TRBV12-3 or TRBV12-4 with TRBJ2-2; TCRdb outputs TRBD1, but without DNA this stays unchecked. CDR3 size: 14 residues. The CDR3 is CASRETRVPGELFF.

The CDR3 spells CASSPQGVWYEQYF. The V and J genes are TRBV9 and TRBJ2-7; TCRdb indicates TRBD1, and absent DNA this call remains unverified. The CDR3 contains 14 residues. Germline values: CDR1 SGDLS, CDR2 YYNGEE.

V usage is TRBV7-9 and J usage is TRBJ2-5; TCRdb's D gene call, TRBD1, goes unchecked for lack of DNA. This CDR3 comprises 16 residues. Germline V gives CDR1 SEHNR, CDR2 FQNEAQ (reference sequence). The chain's CDR3 is CASSLWRDKGAGTQYF.

The V call is TRBV20-1, the J call TRBJ1-6; TCRdb's D call, TRBD1, is unchecked because there is no DNA. The CDR3 is made up of 13 amino acids. Germline values: CDR1 DFQATT, CDR2 SNEGSKA (reference sequence). The CDR3 loop is CSAKDRGWSPLHF.

The V gene is TRBV29-1, the J gene TRBJ1-2. CDR1 and CDR2 from the germline V gene are SQVTM and ANQGSEA. The CDR3 consists of 12 residues. The CDR3 sequence: CSVSLQNYGYTF. The complete variable domain, with remaining parts taken from reference TRBV29-1 and TRBJ1-2, reads SAVISQKPSRDICQRGTSLTIQCQVDSQVTMMFWYRQQPGQSLTLIATANQGSEATYESGFVIDKFPISRPNLTFSTLTVSNMSPEDSSIYLCSVSLQNYGYTFGSGTRLTVV.

V gene TRBV5-1 combines with J gene TRBJ2-2; TCRdb reports TRBD2, a call that lacks DNA to check it against. The CDR3 covers 17 residues. Germline lookup yields CDR1 SGHRS and CDR2 YFSETQ. The CDR3 reads CASSGGSLAGNTGELFF.

This rearrangement joins TRBV6-5 to TRBJ1-2; there is no DNA to check the TCRdb D call of TRBD1. This CDR3 has 14 amino acids. CDR1 and CDR2 from the germline V gene are MNHEY and SVGAGI. CDR3 sequence: CASSHQAPNYGYTF.

This chain uses TRBV20-1 with TRBJ1-4. CDR1 is DFQATT, CDR2 SNEGSKA, per germline (reference sequence). The CDR3 consists of 17 residues. This CDR3 is CSARARSGGWGNEKLFF.

The V call is TRBV4-2, the J call TRBJ2-3; absent DNA, TCRdb's TRBD2 call cannot be checked. This CDR3 is built from 17 residues. The germline gives CDR1 LGHNA, CDR2 YNFKEQ. CDR3 protein: CASSQVTLATLTGTQYF.

The chain links TRBV20-1 to TRBJ2-1; TCRdb's D gene call, TRBD2, goes unchecked for lack of DNA. The length of the CDR3 is 15 residues. From germline, CDR1 is DFQATT and CDR2 SNEGSKA (reference sequence). CDR3 in amino acids: CSAEERDGFFNEQFF.